This T cell receptor beta chain was observed in a study of blood T cell repertoires in COVID-19. The CDR3 consists of 14 residues. V was cut by 2 bases and J by 7 bases, with 15 bases left in between. Per the germline V gene, CDR1 is SGHRS and CDR2 is YFSETQ. This clone occurred a few times. The repertoire was sequenced with immunoSEQ multiplex PCR; TCRdb's copy has only in-frame clones and lacks some. The repertoire has roughly 120,000 clones, around four fifths of them found once; the top ten carry approximately 6%. The source of this sequence is a man older than 75 with COVID-19, enrolled during active disease. The rearrangement links TRBV5-1 to TRBJ1-2, with D maybe TRBD1 (6 bases). Specimen: peripheral blood. CDR3: CASSFDRSLSGYTF. The CDR3 DNA is TGCGCCAGCAGCTTCGACAGGAGCCTCTCTGGCTACACCTTC.